Presented here are 21 T cell receptor beta chains from one specimen sequenced in a study of sequential checkpoint blockade in melanoma. Repertoires were generated with immunoSEQ multiplex PCR, while TCRdb's copy carries only in-frame clones and drops some. This sample has over 10,000 clones, with 21% found just once. This sample's treatment: randomized to nivolumab then ipilimumab (arm A) or the reverse (arm B). The source was tumor tissue (inferred from file names), collected from a patient given nivolumab and ipilimumab in sequence. All receptors come from a human donor with melanoma.

V gene TRBV6-8 combines with J gene TRBJ1-4; 8 nucleotides line up with TRBD1. V shed 4 bases and J 10 bases; nucleotides not matched to a gene: 8. This CDR3 spans 14 amino acids. The germline V gene has CDR1 MNHGY and CDR2 SAAAGT. CDR3 region: CASSSGTGYGKLFF. The CDR3 DNA follows: TGTGCCAGCAGTTCCGGGACAGGCTACGGAAAACTGTTTTTT.

V is TRBV28 and J is TRBJ2-6, with 7 bases identical to TRBD1. Germline assignment: CDR1 MDHEN and CDR2 SYDVKM. The CDR3 consists of 15 residues. Trimming took 5 bases from V and 2 from J; bases not matched to a gene: 3. The CDR3 sequence: CASSVTGAGANVLTF. The CDR3 region has the DNA TGTGCCAGCAGTGTCACAGGGGCTGGGGCCAACGTCCTGACTTTC.

V and J are TRBV14 and TRBJ2-1; no clear D. The CDR3 has 17 residues. Trimming stripped 4 bases from V and 4 bases from J, with 20 bases between. CDR1 SGHDN and CDR2 FVKESK come from the germline V gene. CDR3 amino acids: CASSLGSWTKGYNEQFF. The CDR3 region has the DNA TGTGCCAGCAGCCTCGGGTCCTGGACCAAGGGATACAATGAGCAGTTCTTC.

This clone was seen ten or more times. This chain joins TRBV7-5 and TRBJ2-5; the listed D gene, TRBD1, was not tested against the DNA. TRBV7-5 constitutes a pseudogene. This CDR3 comprises 16 residues. CDR3 coding DNA: TGTGCCAGCAGCCAGGTCCGACAGGGTGAACAAGAGACCCAGTACTTC. This encodes CASSQVRQGEQETQYF.

Only a few counts were recorded for this clone. V and J are TRBV6-8 and TRBJ1-5, with D maybe TRBD1 (6 bases). The V gene lost 5 bases and the J gene lost 6 bases, with 14 bases spanning the gap. The CDR3 extends over 14 amino acids. CDR1 and CDR2 from the germline V gene are MNHGY and SAAAGT. CDR3 DNA: TGTGCCAGCAGTCACGGGGGGCTTGGTCAGCCCCAGCATTTT. Translated: CASSHGGLGQPQHF.

This clone was counted a few times. The genes are TRBV9 and TRBJ2-1; possible D gene TRBD1, 6 bases. The CDR3 covers 16 residues. The V end lost 3 bases, the J end lost 3 bases, and 16 bases lay between the germline ends. From germline, CDR1 is SGDLS and CDR2 YYNGEE. The CDR3 sequence: CASSESGTLVYNEQFF. CDR3 bases: TGTGCCAGCAGCGAGTCCGGGACACTTGTCTACAATGAGCAGTTCTTC.

V is TRBV15 and J is TRBJ2-3; D is possibly TRBD2 (7 bases). The length of the CDR3 is 17 residues. The V end was cut by 4 bases, the J end by 6 bases, with 23 bases between. CDR1 is LNHNV, CDR2 YYDKDF, per germline (reference sequence). CDR3 bases: TGTGCCACCAGCAACTCCCCGCTGGCGGGGGCTGGTGATACGCAGTATTTT. Translated, it gives CATSNSPLAGAGDTQYF.

This clone was observed many times. The chain links TRBV9 to TRBJ2-7; TRBD2 matches at 8 bases. Germline loops: CDR1 SGDLS, CDR2 YYNGEE. The CDR3 runs to 16 residues. V gave up 3 bases and J gave up 2 bases; unmatched junction bases: 10. CDR3 protein: CASSDPRSGGTYEQYF. CDR3 sequence (DNA): TGTGCCAGCAGCGACCCCCGAAGCGGGGGCACCTACGAGCAGTACTTC.

This clone was counted a few times. The chain couples TRBV18 to TRBJ1-4; 10 bases map to TRBD1. Germline lookup yields CDR1 KGHSH and CDR2 LQKENI. The CDR3 extends over 17 amino acids. The junction had 12 bases not matched to a gene; V was cut back by 8 bases and J by 3 bases. Written as DNA, the CDR3 is TGTGCCAGCCGAAGAACGACAGGGGGCAGATCTAATGAAAAACTGTTTTTT. Its translation: CASRRTTGGRSNEKLFF.

J is TRBJ2-3 and V is TRBV5-1; 8 nucleotides match TRBD2. Germline trimming cut 4 bases from V and 7 bases from J; bases unmatched to any gene: 14. The germline V gene encodes CDR1 SGHRS and CDR2 YFSETQ. This CDR3 is 16 amino acids long. The CDR3 protein is CASSPSDSGNGHTQYF. The CDR3 DNA reads TGCGCCAGCAGCCCCTCTGATAGCGGGAACGGCCATACGCAGTATTTT. Combining the CDR3 with reference TRBV5-1 and TRBJ2-3 gives the whole variable domain KAGVTQTPRYLIKTRGQQVTLSCSPISGHRSVSWYQQTPGQGLQFLFEYFSETQRNKGNFPGRFSGRQFSNSRSEMNVSTLELGDSALYLCASSPSDSGNGHTQYFGPGTRLTVL.

This clone was counted only a few times. The chain employs TRBV11-3 and TRBJ1-4; maybe TRBD1 (5 bases). CDR1 is SGHNT, CDR2 YENEEA, per germline. The V end lost 5 bases, the J end lost 0 bases, and 13 bases lay between the germline ends. The CDR3 totals 16 residues. The CDR3 nucleotides are TGTGCCAGCAGCCGAGTTGGGGGTGCAACTAATGAAAAACTGTTTTTT. Its translation: CASSRVGGATNEKLFF.

The chain joins TRBV19 to TRBJ1-1; tentative D call: TRBD1 (6 bases). V was shortened by 7 bases and J by 2 bases, with 14 bases between the two germline ends. CDR1 is LNHDA, CDR2 SQIVND, per germline (reference sequence). CDR3 size: 14 residues. CDR3 sequence reads: CASILQGSNTEAFF. CDR3 bases: TGTGCCAGTATCCTACAGGGAAGCAACACTGAAGCTTTCTTT. The whole variable domain, filled in from reference TRBV19 and TRBJ1-1, reads DGGITQSPKYLFRKEGQNVTLSCEQNLNHDAMYWYRQDPGQGLRLIYYSQIVNDFQKGDIAEGYSVSREKKESFPLTVTSAQKNPTAFYLCASILQGSNTEAFFGQGTRLTVV.

The chain carries TRBV10-3 and TRBJ2-1; TRBD2 agrees at 16 bases. CDR1 is ENHRY, CDR2 SYGVKD, per germline. CDR3 size: 16 residues. Trimming took 2 bases from V and 6 from J; bases not matched to a gene: 1. The CDR3 sequence: CAISEGTSGGANEQFF. Written as DNA, the CDR3 is TGTGCCATCAGTGAGGGGACTAGCGGGGGGGCCAATGAGCAGTTCTTC.

This clone was seen a handful of times. The J gene is TRBJ2-1, the V gene TRBV11-3, with 8 bases identical to TRBD1. Germline trimming cut 6 bases from V and 8 bases from J; bases unmatched to any gene: 9. The CDR3 runs 14 residues. Germline CDR1 is SGHNT and CDR2 is YENEEA. This CDR3 is CASRSGRGLDEQFF. In DNA, the CDR3 is TGTGCCAGCAGGAGTGGCAGGGGGCTGGATGAGCAGTTCTTC.

The rearrangement links TRBV11-3 to TRBJ1-5; D uncertain. CDR3 length equals 16 residues. Trimming took off 3 bases at V and 0 bases at J, with 12 bases between the two ends. The germline V gene encodes CDR1 SGHNT and CDR2 YENEEA. The CDR3: CASSLFQIDSNQPQHF. CDR3 in DNA: TGTGCCAGCAGCTTGTTTCAGATCGATAGCAATCAGCCCCAGCATTTT.

This chain links TRBV15 with TRBJ2-3, with D possibly matching TRBD1 (6 bases). V gave up 5 bases and J gave up 2 bases, with 14 bases separating them. The CDR3 totals 15 residues. Germline CDR1 and CDR2: LNHNV and YYDKDF (reference sequence). CDR3 region: CATSSRQATTDTQYF. Written as DNA, the CDR3 is TGTGCCACCAGCTCAAGACAGGCGACCACAGATACGCAGTATTTT.

By sample fraction, this clone is medium-sized (0.01 to 0.1%). The chain is built from TRBV11-3 and TRBJ2-7; 10 bases agree with TRBD2. The junction had 14 bases not matched to a gene; V was cut back by 7 bases and J by 5 bases. Germline lookup yields CDR1 SGHNT and CDR2 YENEEA. This CDR3 has 16 amino acids. In DNA, the CDR3 is TGTGCCAGCATCGATCCTCTCACTAGCGGGAAGCACGAGCAGTACTTC. It yields the protein CASIDPLTSGKHEQYF.

This clone was counted a few times. The V and J genes are TRBV28 and TRBJ1-3; TRBD1 is a possible D gene (6 bases). V was clipped by 2 bases and J by 0 bases, with 17 bases between them. CDR1 is MDHEN, CDR2 SYDVKM, per germline. This CDR3 spans 18 amino acids. The DNA of the CDR3 is TGTGCCAGCAGTTTAAATGTGGCAGGGGCTATCTCTGGAAACACCATATATTTT. Translation: CASSLNVAGAISGNTIYF.

There are a few counts of this clone. V and J are TRBV6-8 and TRBJ1-5; D perhaps matches TRBD1 (5 bases). The CDR3 is 15 amino acids. Germline loops: CDR1 MNHGY, CDR2 SAAAGT. V lost 2 bases, J lost 6 bases, and 14 bases lay in between. This CDR3 reads CASSYGARAGQPQHF. DNA of the CDR3: TGTGCCAGCAGTTACGGGGCGAGGGCGGGTCAGCCCCAGCATTTT.

The chain joins TRBV6-1 to TRBJ1-1; D is ambiguous. Per germline, CDR1 MNHNS and CDR2 SASEGT. V lost 0 bases to trimming and J lost 3 bases, with 11 bases between them. The CDR3 extends over 15 amino acids. CDR3 sequence: CASSEAPNYDTEAFF. The CDR3 DNA follows: TGTGCCAGCAGTGAAGCCCCAAATTACGACACTGAAGCTTTCTTT.

This clone has just a few counts. This sequence joins TRBV6-8 and TRBJ2-2; D not certain. Trimming left V 0 bases short and J 0 bases short, with 8 bases between. Germline-derived CDR1 and CDR2 are MNHGY and SAAAGT. CDR3 length: 16 amino acids. CDR3 sequence reads: CASSYSGTSNTGELFF. The DNA of the CDR3 is TGTGCCAGCAGTTACTCCGGCACCTCGAACACCGGGGAGCTGTTTTTT.